This T cell receptor (beta chain) was obtained from a study of Graves' ophthalmopathy and Graves' hyperthyroidism. Study background: Peripheral blood samples were taken at initial diagnosis, before any treatment. Study results and caveats: Most thyroid clonotypes with frequency above 0.001 were detected in blood too.

The CDR3 runs 14 residues. V lost 2 bases and J 2 bases, leaving 12 bases between the germline ends. Germline V gene sequence: CDR1 DFQATT, CDR2 SNEGSKA (reference sequence). Patients were excluded if they had other autoimmune diseases or uncontrolled infections, and likewise if pregnancy or lactation applied. With regard to this clonotype: Its specificity is not known. A much bigger clone sits one base away, suggesting this may be a read error.

Amplification from RNA transcripts yielded the TCR beta CDR3 regions. HTBI primers were employed in first-round RT-PCR, then a second-round multiplex PCR followed. TCRdb reprocessed the multiplex PCR reads with MiXCR, giving one entry per CDR3 protein. There are roughly 400,000 distinct CDR3 sequences in the sample; approximately 17% occur only once, and 2.4% lies in the top ten. The source material was peripheral blood. This chain connects TRBV20-1 to TRBJ2-5; D not resolved. The TCR originated in an adult woman with stable Graves' hyperthyroidism. Here the CDR3 DNA reads TGCAGTGCTAGAAACCCCCAGCAGCAAGAGACCCAGTACTTC. This codes for CSARNPQQQETQYF.